This TCR beta chain appears in the sequencing data of a study of blood T cell repertoires in COVID-19. In the study overall: T cells, B-cell-depleted T cells, or PBMCs provided the cDNA or gDNA that served as material.

CDR3 length equals 15 residues. The germline V gene has CDR1 SGHVS and CDR2 FNYEAQ. V dropped 1 base and J dropped 4; count of bases not matched to a gene: 5. TCRdb's copy holds only in-frame clones and misses some; the assay was immunoSEQ multiplex PCR. The sample includes under 200,000 clones, 90% of them seen just once. This receptor was obtained from a man aged 50-59 years with acute or convalescent COVID-19. The V gene is TRBV7-6, the J gene TRBJ2-3; 7 positions match TRBD1. Sample: peripheral blood. CDR3 protein: CASSLGGQQSDTQYF. The CDR3 coding sequence is TGTGCCAGCAGCTTAGGGGGACAGCAATCAGATACGCAGTATTTT. The variable domain in full, with the rest retrieved from reference TRBV7-6 and TRBJ2-3, is GAGVSQSPRYKVTKRGQDVALRCDPISGHVSLYWYRQALGQGPEFLTYFNYEAQQDKSGLPNDRFSAERPEGSISTLTIQRTEQRDSAMYRCASSLGGQQSDTQYFGPGTRLTVL.